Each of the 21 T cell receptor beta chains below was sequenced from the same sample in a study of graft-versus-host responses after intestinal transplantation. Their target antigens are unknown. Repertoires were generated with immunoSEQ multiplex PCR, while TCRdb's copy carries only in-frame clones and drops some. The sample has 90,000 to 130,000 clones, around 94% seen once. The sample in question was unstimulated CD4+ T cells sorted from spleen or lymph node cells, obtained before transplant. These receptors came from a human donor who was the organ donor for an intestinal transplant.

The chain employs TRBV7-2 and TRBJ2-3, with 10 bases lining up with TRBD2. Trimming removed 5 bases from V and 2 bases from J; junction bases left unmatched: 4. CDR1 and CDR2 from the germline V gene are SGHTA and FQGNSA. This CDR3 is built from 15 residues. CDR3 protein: CASSETSGYTDTQYF. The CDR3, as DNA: TGTGCCAGCAGCGAGACTAGCGGGTACACAGATACGCAGTATTTT.

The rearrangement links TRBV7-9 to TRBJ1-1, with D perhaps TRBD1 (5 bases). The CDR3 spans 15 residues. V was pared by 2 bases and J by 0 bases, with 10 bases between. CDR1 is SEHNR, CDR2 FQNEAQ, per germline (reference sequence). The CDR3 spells CASSLRGGMNTEAFF. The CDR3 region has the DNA TGTGCCAGCAGCTTAAGGGGAGGGATGAACACTGAAGCTTTCTTT.

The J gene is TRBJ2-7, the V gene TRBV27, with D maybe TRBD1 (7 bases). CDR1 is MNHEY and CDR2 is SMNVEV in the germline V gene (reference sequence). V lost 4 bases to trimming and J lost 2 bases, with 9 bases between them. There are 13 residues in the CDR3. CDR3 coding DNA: TGTGCCAGCAGTTCCAGGGGGGCCTACGAGCAGTACTTC. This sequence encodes CASSSRGAYEQYF.

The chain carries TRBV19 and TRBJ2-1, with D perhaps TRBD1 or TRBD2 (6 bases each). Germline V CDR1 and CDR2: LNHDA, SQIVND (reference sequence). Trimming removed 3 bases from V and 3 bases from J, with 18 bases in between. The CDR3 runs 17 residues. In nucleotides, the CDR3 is TGTGCCAGTAGTATGGGCCTAGGGGGGTATTTCTACAATGAGCAGTTCTTC. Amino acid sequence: CASSMGLGGYFYNEQFF.

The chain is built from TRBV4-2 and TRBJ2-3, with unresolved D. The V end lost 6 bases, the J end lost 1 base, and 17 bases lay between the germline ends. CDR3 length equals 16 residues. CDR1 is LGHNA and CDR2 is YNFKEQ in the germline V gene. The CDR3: CASSIQPLRGTDTQYF. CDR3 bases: TGTGCCAGCAGTATCCAGCCCCTCCGAGGCACAGATACGCAGTATTTT.

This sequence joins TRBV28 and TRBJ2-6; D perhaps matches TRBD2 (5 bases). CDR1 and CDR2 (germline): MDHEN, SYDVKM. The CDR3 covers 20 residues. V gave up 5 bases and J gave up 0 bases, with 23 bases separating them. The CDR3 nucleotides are TGTGCCAGCAGTCCCCTTAAGTGGGTCCCCACTAGCTCTGGGGCCAACGTCCTGACTTTC. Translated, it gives CASSPLKWVPTSSGANVLTF.

This CDR3 is CASSQAPQRASTDTQYF. The CDR3 DNA sequence: TGCGCCAGCAGCCAAGCCCCCCAACGAGCTAGCACAGATACGCAGTATTTT. The J gene is TRBJ2-3, the V gene TRBV4-1; no definite D call. V gave up 1 base and J gave up 0 bases, with 14 bases separating them. The CDR3 loop spans 17 amino acids. The germline V gene encodes CDR1 MGHRA and CDR2 YSYEKL.

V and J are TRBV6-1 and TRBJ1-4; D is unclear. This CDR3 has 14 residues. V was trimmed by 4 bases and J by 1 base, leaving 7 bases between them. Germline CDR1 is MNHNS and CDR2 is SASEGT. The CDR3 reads CASSAQRTNEKLFF. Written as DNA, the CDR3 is TGTGCCAGCAGTGCTCAGAGAACTAATGAAAAACTGTTTTTT.

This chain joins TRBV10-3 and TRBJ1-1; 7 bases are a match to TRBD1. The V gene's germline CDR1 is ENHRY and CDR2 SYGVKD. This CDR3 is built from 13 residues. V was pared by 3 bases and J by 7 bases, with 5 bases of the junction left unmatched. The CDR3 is CAISDRGGSEAFF. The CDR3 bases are TGTGCCATCAGTGACAGGGGGGGGAGTGAAGCTTTCTTT.

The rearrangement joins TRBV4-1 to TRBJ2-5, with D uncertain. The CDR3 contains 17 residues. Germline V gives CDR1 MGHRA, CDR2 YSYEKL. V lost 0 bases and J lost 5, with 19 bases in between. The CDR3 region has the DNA TGCGCCAGCAGCCAAGAACCGACCGGGCCTCCTATGGAGACCCAGTACTTC. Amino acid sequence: CASSQEPTGPPMETQYF.

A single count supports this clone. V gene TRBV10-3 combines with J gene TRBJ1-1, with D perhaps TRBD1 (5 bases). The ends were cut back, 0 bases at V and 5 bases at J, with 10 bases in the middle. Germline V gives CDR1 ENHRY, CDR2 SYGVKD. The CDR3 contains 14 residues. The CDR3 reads CAISESGARTEAFF. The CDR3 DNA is TGTGCCATCAGTGAGTCTGGGGCTCGGACTGAAGCTTTCTTT.

The CDR3 sequence is CASSYSRQVSGTQYF. CDR3 DNA: TGTGCCAGCAGTTACTCGAGGCAGGTGTCCGGGACCCAGTACTTC. V is TRBV6-5 and J is TRBJ2-5; D unresolved. V was trimmed by 0 bases and J by 7 bases, leaving 15 bases between them. Germline CDR1 is MNHEY and CDR2 is SVGAGI. The CDR3 length is 15 residues.

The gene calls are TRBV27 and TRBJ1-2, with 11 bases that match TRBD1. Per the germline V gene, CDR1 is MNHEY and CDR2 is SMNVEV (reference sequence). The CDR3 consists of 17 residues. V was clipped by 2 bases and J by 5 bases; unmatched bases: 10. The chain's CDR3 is CASSLKPPGQGVYGYTF. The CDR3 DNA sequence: TGTGCCAGCAGTTTAAAACCCCCGGGACAGGGGGTATATGGCTACACCTTC.

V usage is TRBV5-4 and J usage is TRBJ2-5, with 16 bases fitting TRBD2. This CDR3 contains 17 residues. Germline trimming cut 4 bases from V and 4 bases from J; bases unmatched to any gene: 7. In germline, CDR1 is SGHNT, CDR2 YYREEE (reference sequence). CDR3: CASSAGTSGRGRETQYF. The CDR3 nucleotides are TGTGCCAGCAGCGCCGGGACTAGCGGGAGGGGGCGAGAGACCCAGTACTTC.

CDR3 in DNA: TGTGCCTGGAGCAAAGACATTAATCAGCCCCAGCATTTT. Residues: CAWSKDINQPQHF. The chain couples TRBV30 to TRBJ1-5; D gene unclear. The CDR3 is made up of 13 amino acids. The germline gives CDR1 GTSNPN, CDR2 SVGIG (reference sequence). Between the trimmed V and J ends, which lost 3 bases and 4 bases, there was a span of 10 bases.

The CDR3 DNA follows: TGTGCCAGCAGCGTAGGCCCCACTAGCTCCTACGAGCAGTACTTC. Translation: CASSVGPTSSYEQYF. The chain employs TRBV9 and TRBJ2-5; a possible D gene is TRBD2 (5 bases). The J call may be wrong; the DNA end is better matched by TRBJ2-7. The CDR3 covers 15 residues. Looked up from germline, CDR1 is SGDLS and CDR2 is YYNGEE.

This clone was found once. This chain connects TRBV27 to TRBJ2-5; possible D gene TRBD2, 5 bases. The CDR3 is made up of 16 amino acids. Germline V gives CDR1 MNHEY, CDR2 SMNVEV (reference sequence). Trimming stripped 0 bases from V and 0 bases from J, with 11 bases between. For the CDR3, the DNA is TGTGCCAGCAGTTTATCCTGGACTCTGTACCAAGAGACCCAGTACTTC. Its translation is CASSLSWTLYQETQYF.

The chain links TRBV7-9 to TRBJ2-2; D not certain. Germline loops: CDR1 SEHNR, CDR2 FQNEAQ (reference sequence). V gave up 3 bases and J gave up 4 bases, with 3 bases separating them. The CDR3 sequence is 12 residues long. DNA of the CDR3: TGTGCCAGCAGCTTCGGCACCGGGGAGCTGTTTTTT. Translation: CASSFGTGELFF.

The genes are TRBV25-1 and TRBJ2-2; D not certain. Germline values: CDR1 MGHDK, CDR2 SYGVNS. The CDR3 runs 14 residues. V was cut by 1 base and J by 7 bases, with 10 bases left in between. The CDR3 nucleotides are TGTGCCAGCAGTGAATTCTCGACGCTCGGGGAGCTGTTTTTT. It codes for CASSEFSTLGELFF.

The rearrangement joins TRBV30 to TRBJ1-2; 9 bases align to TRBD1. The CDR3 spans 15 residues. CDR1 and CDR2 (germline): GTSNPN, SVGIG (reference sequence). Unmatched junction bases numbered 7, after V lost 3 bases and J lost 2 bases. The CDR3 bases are TGTGCCTGGAGCTCACAGGGGGCGCAGAACTATGGCTACACCTTC. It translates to CAWSSQGAQNYGYTF.

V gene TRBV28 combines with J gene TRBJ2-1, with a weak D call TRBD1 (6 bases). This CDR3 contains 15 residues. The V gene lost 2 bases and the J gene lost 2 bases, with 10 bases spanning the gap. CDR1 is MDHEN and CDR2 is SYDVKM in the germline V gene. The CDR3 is CASSLGQTTYNEQFF. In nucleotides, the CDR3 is TGTGCCAGCAGTTTAGGACAGACCACCTACAATGAGCAGTTCTTC.